This T cell receptor beta chain was observed in a study of identical twins. TCRdb passed the 5' RACE reads through MiXCR, listing each CDR3 protein once. The sample includes about 520,000 distinct CDR3 sequences, around 20% of them seen just once. The germline V gene encodes CDR1 SEHNR and CDR2 FQNEAQ (reference sequence). J lost 1 base, V lost 2 bases, and 9 bases had no gene match. There are 17 residues in the CDR3. The same data also went into a second study, on T cells expressing NK-cell markers.

The sequenced sample consisted of CD4+ T cells sorted from blood. The clonotype comes from a woman younger than 30 in good health. The J gene is TRBJ1-1, the V gene TRBV7-9, with TRBD1 matching over 8 bases. The CDR3 DNA reads as TGTGCCAGCAGCTTATTGCAGGGGGCAAGGGGGAACACTGAAGCTTTCTTT. Its protein product is CASSLLQGARGNTEAFF.